This T cell receptor beta chain was sequenced during a study of post-analysis software for immune sequencing data. Study findings and constraints: Normalized Chao1 diversity in multiple sclerosis patients fell significantly below that of controls. TRBV5-6, TRBV5-1 and TRBV20-1 belonged to a set of roughly five TRBV segments that were more frequent in patients than controls. F-measure co-clustering was strong for batch-matched samples.

This clonotype was detected a few times. Its specificity is not known. The CDR3 runs to 13 residues. V was clipped by 6 bases and J by 4 bases; unmatched bases: 8. Germline CDR1 and CDR2: SQVTM and ANQGSEA. The TCR beta cDNA libraries contained unique molecular identifiers. Input of roughly 0.9 to 11 million T cells yielded hundreds of thousands of cDNA molecules. MiXCR, run by TCRdb on the PCR reads, gives a single entry per CDR3 protein. The sample shows about 380,000 distinct CDR3 sequences, less than 40% of them seen only once. Sequencing used blood. This chain links TRBV29-1 with TRBJ1-1; TRBD1 aligns across 7 bases. This TCR came from a girl aged 10-17 years with multiple sclerosis. The CDR3 DNA follows: TGCAGCGTCTCCTCACAGGGGAGCACTGAAGCTTTCTTT. It yields the protein CSVSSQGSTEAFF.